The next 9 T cell receptor beta chains were all read from a single sample in a study of T cell repertoires in cytomegalovirus infection. TCRdb reprocessed the reads with MiXCR, giving one entry per CDR3 protein. The data contain under 200,000 distinct CDR3 sequences, roughly 9% of them singletons. The sample consisted of PBMCs. Receptors were obtained from a human donor in good health (CMV status not recorded). Some clones in this sample may be carry-over from other donors' samples.

The table lists this clonotype with many counts. The chain couples TRBV18 to TRBJ1-2, with 9 bases that match TRBD1. Losses at the gene ends were 3 bases for V and 2 bases for J; bases not matched to a gene: 4. Germline values: CDR1 KGHSH, CDR2 LQKENI. This CDR3 has 15 amino acids. CDR3 sequence: CASSPRQGDNYGYTF. The CDR3 DNA is TGTGCCAGCTCACCCCGACAGGGGGACAACTATGGCTACACCTTC. Combining the CDR3 with reference TRBV18 and TRBJ1-2 gives the whole variable domain NAGVMQNPRHLVRRRGQEARLRCSPMKGHSHVYWYRQLPEEGLKFMVYLQKENIIDESGMPKERFSAEFPKEGPSILRIQQVVRGDSAAYFCASSPRQGDNYGYTFGSGTRLTVV.

The V gene is TRBV29-1, the J gene TRBJ1-3; D not resolved. The V end was cut by 5 bases, the J end by 1 base, with 9 bases between. In germline, CDR1 is SQVTM, CDR2 ANQGSEA. The CDR3 is 13 amino acids. The CDR3: CSVRSGSGNTIYF. In DNA form, the CDR3 reads TGCAGCGTTCGTAGCGGGTCTGGAAACACCATATATTTT.

This chain links TRBV4-1 with TRBJ2-7; a possible D gene is TRBD1 (6 bases). The V gene's germline CDR1 is MGHRA and CDR2 YSYEKL. The CDR3 consists of 14 residues. V was shortened by 1 base and J by 3 bases, with 10 bases between the two germline ends. The CDR3 DNA is TGCGCCAGCAGCCAAGGACAGGTGGGCTACGAGCAGTACTTC. Translating it yields CASSQGQVGYEQYF.

This clonotype was observed a handful of times. The gene calls are TRBV5-1 and TRBJ2-2, with D unclear. Per germline, CDR1 SGHRS and CDR2 YFSETQ. There are 15 residues in the CDR3. The V and J ends lost 2 bases and 3 bases respectively, with 11 bases between them. The CDR3 reads CASSFKGTDTGELFF. CDR3 coding DNA: TGCGCCAGCAGCTTCAAGGGTACGGACACCGGGGAGCTGTTTTTT.

In its sample, this clonotype was seen a few times. CDR3 sequence reads: CASSPAGGGRGELFF. The CDR3 DNA follows: TGTGCCAGCAGCCCAGCGGGAGGAGGTCGCGGGGAGCTGTTTTTT. The chain has TRBV28 and TRBJ2-2; 9 bases match TRBD2. This CDR3 has 15 amino acids. J lost 7 bases, V lost 6 bases, and 9 bases had no gene match. CDR1 is MDHEN and CDR2 is SYDVKM in the germline V gene.

This clonotype was recorded many times. The rearrangement uses TRBV11-2 and TRBJ2-3; D tentatively reads TRBD1 or TRBD2 (5 bases each). Trimming pared 8 bases from V and 7 bases from J, leaving 13 bases between. CDR3 length equals 12 residues. The V gene's germline CDR1 is SGHAT and CDR2 FQNNGV. CDR3 coding DNA: TGTGCCAGCCGAGGGACGGCTTATACGCAGTATTTT. The encoded protein is CASRGTAYTQYF.

The sample holds a few counts of this clonotype. The chain employs TRBV6-5 and TRBJ1-1, with 7 nucleotides matching TRBD1. V was pared by 6 bases and J by 11 bases, with 15 bases of the junction left unmatched. CDR3 length: 14 amino acids. Germline V gene lookup returns CDR1 MNHEY and CDR2 SVGAGI. The CDR3 loop is CASRGDSGRGAAFF. CDR3 bases: TGTGCCAGCAGGGGGGACAGCGGGAGGGGTGCTGCTTTCTTT.

J is TRBJ2-7 and V is TRBV24-1; D is uncertain. Germline CDR1 is KGHDR and CDR2 is SFDVKD. The CDR3 runs 11 residues. Deletions cut 0 bases from V and 9 bases from J, with 5 bases between. The CDR3 reads CATSDLAGQYF. As DNA, the CDR3 is TGTGCCACCAGTGATTTGGCCGGGCAGTACTTC.

This clonotype was detected ten times or more. The chain links TRBV12-3 or TRBV12-4 to TRBJ2-5; perhaps TRBD2 as D (6 bases). This CDR3 is 14 amino acids long. V was pared by 6 bases and J by 4 bases, with 15 bases between. This chain's CDR3 is CASRPGTRRETQYF. The CDR3 DNA sequence: TGTGCCAGCAGACCCGGGACTCGGCGAGAGACCCAGTACTTC.